This T cell receptor (beta chain) is from a study of human T cells and chemical hapten exposure. TCRdb recomputed calls from the RACE reads with MiXCR, one row per CDR3 protein. The sample gives under 300,000 distinct CDR3 sequences, about 7.7% of which show up once; approximately 1.2% is in the top ten. There are 14 residues in the CDR3. Trimming removed 6 bases from V and 0 bases from J, with 8 bases in between. From germline, CDR1 is KGHDR and CDR2 SFDVKD. The time point denotes: pre-sensitization, week 0. Treatment of the sample: therapeutic diphenylcyclopropenone sensitization with weekly scalp DPC. This clonotype turned up a few times.

This clonotype was sampled from a man between 18 and 35 years old with alopecia areata. Some clones in this sample may be carry-over from other donors' samples. V usage is TRBV24-1 and J usage is TRBJ1-5; no definite D call. The sample was whole blood, taken in connection with sensitization to the hapten diphenylcyclopropenone (DPC). The CDR3 protein is CATSLPHSNQPQHF. DNA for the CDR3: TGTGCCACCAGTCTACCTCATAGCAATCAGCCCCAGCATTTT.